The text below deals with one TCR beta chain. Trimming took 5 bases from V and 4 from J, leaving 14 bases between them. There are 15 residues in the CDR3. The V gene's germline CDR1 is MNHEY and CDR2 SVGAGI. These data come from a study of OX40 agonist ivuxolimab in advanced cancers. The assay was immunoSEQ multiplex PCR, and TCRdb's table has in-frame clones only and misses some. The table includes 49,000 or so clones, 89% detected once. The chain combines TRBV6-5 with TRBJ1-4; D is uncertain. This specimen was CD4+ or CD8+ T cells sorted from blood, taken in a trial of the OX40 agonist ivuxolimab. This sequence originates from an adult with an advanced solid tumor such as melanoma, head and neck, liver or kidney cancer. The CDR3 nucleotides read TGTGCCAGCAGTCCCGGTGAGGAATATAATGAAAAACTGTTTTTT. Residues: CASSPGEEYNEKLFF.